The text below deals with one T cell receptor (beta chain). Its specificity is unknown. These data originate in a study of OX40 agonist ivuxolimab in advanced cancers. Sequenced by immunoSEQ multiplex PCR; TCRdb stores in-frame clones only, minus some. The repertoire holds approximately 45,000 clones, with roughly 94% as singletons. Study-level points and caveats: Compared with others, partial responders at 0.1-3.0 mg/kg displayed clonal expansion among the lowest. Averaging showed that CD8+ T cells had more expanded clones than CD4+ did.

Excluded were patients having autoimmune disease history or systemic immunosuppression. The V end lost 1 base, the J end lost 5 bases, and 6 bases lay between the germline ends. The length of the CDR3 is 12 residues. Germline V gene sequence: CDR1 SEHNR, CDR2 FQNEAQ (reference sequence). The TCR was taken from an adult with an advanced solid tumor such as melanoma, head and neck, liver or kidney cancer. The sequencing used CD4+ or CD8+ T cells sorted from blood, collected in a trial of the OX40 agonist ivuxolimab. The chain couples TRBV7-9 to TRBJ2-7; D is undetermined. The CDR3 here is CASSLVGNEQYF. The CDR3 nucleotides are TGTGCCAGCAGCTTAGTAGGGAACGAGCAGTACTTC. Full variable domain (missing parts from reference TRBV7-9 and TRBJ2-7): DTGVSQNPRHKITKRGQNVTFRCDPISEHNRLYWYRQTLGQGPEFLTYFQNEAQLEKSRLLSDRFSAERPKGSFSTLEIQRTEQGDSAMYLCASSLVGNEQYFGPGTRLTVT.